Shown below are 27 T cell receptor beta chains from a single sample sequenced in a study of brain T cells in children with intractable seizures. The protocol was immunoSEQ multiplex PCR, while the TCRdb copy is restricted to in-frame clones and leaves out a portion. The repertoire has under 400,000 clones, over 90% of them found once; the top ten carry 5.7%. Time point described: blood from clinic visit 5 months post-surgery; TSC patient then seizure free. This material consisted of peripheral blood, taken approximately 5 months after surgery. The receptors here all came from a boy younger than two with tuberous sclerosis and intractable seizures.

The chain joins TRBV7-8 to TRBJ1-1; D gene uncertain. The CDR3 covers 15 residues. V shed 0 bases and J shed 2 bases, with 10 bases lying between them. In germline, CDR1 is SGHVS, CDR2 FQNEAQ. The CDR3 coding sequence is TGTGCCAGCAGCTTAGCGGTGCCAGCCAACACTGAAGCTTTCTTT. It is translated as CASSLAVPANTEAFF.

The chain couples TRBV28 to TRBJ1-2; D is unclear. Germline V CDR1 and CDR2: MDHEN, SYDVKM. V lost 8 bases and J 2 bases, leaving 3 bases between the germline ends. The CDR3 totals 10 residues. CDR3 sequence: CASGNYGYTF. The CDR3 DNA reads TGTGCCAGCGGAAACTATGGCTACACCTTC.

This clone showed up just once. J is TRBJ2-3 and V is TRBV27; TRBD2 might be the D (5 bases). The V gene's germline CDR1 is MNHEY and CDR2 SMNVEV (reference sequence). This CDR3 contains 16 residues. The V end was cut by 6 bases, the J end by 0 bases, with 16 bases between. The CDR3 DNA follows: TGTGCCAGCAGGCCAATCGACTGGACTAGCACAGATACGCAGTATTTT. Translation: CASRPIDWTSTDTQYF.

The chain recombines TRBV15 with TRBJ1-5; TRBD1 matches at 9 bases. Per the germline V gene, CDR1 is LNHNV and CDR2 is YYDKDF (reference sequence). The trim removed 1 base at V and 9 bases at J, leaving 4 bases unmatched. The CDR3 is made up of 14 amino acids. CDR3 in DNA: TGTGCCACCAGCAGAGGGGACAGGGTTGCGCCCCAGCATTTT. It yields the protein CATSRGDRVAPQHF.

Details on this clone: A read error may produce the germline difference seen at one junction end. The CDR3 sequence is CASSQFIHSGNTIYF. CDR3 coding DNA: TGTGCTAGCAGCCAATTCATCCACTCTGGAAACACCATATATTTT. The chain uses TRBV4-2 and TRBJ1-3; D not resolved. Looked up from germline, CDR1 is LGHNA and CDR2 is YNFKEQ. This CDR3 region has 15 residues.

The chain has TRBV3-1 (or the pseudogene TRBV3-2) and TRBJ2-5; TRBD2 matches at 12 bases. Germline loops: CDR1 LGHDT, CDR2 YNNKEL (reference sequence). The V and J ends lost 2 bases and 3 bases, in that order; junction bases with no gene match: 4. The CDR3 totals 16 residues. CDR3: CASSQRTSGAKETQYF. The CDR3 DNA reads TGTGCCAGCAGCCAAAGGACTAGCGGGGCCAAAGAGACCCAGTACTTC.

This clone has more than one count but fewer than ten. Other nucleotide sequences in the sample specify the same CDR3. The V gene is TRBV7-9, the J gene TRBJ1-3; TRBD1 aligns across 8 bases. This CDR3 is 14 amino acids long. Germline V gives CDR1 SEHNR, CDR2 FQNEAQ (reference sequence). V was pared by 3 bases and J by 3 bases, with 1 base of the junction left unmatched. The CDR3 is CASSLTGVGNTIYF. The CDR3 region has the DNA TGTGCCAGCAGCTTGACAGGGGTTGGAAACACCATATATTTT.

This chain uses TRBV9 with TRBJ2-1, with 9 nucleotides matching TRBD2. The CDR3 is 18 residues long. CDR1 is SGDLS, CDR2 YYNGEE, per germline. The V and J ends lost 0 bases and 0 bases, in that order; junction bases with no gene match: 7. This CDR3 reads CASSVVGGGVSSYNEQFF. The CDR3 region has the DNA TGTGCCAGCAGCGTAGTGGGCGGGGGGGTTAGCTCCTACAATGAGCAGTTCTTC.

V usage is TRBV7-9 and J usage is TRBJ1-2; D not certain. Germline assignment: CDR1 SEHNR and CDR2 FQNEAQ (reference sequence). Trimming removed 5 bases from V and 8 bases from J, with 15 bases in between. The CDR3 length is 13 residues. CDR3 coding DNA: TGTGCCAGCAGCCGGACGGATCTGCGCGGCTACACCTTC. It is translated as CASSRTDLRGYTF.

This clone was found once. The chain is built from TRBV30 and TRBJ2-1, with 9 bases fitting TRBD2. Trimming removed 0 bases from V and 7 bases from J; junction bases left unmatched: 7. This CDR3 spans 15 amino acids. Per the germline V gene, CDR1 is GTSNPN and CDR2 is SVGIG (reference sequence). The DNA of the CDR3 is TGTGCCTGGAGTGTTCGGCGGGAGGGTACGAATGAGCAGTTCTTC. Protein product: CAWSVRREGTNEQFF.

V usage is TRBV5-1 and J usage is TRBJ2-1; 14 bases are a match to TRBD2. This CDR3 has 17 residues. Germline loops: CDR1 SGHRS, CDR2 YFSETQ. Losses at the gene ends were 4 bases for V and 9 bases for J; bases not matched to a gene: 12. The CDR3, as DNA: TGCGCCAGCAGCCCTATACCTTGGACTAGCGGGAGGTCTGAGCAGTTCTTC. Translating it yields CASSPIPWTSGRSEQFF.

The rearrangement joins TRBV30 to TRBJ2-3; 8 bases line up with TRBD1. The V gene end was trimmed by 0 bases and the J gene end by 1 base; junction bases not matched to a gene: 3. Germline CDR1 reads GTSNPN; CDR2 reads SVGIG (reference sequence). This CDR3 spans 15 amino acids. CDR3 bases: TGTGCCTGGAGTGTACGGGGACAGGGCACAGATACGCAGTATTTT. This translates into CAWSVRGQGTDTQYF.

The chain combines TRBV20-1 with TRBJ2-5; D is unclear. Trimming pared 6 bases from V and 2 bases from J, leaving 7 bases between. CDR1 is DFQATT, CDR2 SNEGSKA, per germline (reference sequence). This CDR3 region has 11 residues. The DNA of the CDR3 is TGCAGTGCGGCAGGTCAAGAGACCCAGTACTTC. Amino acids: CSAAGQETQYF.

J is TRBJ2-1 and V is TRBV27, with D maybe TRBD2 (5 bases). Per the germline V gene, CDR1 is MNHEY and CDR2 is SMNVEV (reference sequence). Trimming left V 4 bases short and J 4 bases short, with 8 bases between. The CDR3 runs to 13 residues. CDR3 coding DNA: TGTGCCAGCAGTTCTAGCAGGTACAATGAGCAGTTCTTC. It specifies CASSSSRYNEQFF.

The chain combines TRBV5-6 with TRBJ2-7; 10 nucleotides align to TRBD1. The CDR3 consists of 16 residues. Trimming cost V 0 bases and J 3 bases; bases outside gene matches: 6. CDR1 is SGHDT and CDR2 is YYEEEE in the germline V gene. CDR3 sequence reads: CASSLETWDRGYEQYF. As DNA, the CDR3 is TGTGCCAGCAGCTTGGAAACTTGGGACAGGGGCTACGAGCAGTACTTC.

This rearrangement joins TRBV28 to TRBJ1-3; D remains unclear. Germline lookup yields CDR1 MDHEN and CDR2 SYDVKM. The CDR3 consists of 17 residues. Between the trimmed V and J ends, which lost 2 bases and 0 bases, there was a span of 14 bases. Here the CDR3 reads CASSLGPGRSSGNTIYF. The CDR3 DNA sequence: TGTGCCAGCAGTTTAGGTCCCGGCCGAAGCTCTGGAAACACCATATATTTT.

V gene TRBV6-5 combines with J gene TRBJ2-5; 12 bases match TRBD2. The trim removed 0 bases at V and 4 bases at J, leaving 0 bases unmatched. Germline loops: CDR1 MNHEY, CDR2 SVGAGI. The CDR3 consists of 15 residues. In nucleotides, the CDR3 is TGTGCCAGCAGTTACTCACTAGCGGGGGGAGAGACCCAGTACTTC. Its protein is CASSYSLAGGETQYF.

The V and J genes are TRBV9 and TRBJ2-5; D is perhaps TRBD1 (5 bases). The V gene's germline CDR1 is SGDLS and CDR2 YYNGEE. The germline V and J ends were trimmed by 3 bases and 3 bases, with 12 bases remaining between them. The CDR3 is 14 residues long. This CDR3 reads CASSGGHWKETQYF. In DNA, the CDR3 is TGTGCCAGCAGCGGTGGACACTGGAAAGAGACCCAGTACTTC.

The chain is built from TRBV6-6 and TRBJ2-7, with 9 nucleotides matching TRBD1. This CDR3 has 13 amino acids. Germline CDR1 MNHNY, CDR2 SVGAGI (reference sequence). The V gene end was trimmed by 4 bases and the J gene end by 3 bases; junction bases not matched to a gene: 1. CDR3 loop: CASSWDRDYEQYF. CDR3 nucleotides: TGTGCCAGCAGTTGGGACAGGGACTACGAGCAGTACTTC.

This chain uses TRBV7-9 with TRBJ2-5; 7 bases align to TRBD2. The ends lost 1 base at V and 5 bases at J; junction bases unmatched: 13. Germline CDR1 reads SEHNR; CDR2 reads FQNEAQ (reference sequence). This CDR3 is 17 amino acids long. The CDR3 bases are TGTGCCAGCAGCTTAGAGGCTGCAGCGGGAAAAACGGAGACCCAGTACTTC. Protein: CASSLEAAAGKTETQYF.

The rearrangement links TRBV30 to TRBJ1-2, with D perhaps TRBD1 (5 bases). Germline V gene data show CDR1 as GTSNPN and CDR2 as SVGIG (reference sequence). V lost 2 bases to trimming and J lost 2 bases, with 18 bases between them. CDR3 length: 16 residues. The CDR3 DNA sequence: TGTGCCTGGAGTCGGCAGGTCACCGGGGGAAACTATGGCTACACCTTC. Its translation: CAWSRQVTGGNYGYTF.

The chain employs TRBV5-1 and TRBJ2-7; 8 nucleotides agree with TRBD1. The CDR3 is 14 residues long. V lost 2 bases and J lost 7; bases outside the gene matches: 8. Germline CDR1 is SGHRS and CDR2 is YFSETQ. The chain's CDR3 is CASSFLDRVSEQYF. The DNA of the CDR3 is TGCGCCAGCAGCTTTCTGGACAGGGTGTCAGAGCAGTACTTC.

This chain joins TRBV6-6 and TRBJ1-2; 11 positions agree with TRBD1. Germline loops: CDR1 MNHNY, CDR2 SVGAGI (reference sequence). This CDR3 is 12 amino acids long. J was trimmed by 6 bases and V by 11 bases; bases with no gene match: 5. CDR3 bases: TGTGCCGTTCGGGACAGGGGGGATGGCTACACCTTC. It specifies CAVRDRGDGYTF.

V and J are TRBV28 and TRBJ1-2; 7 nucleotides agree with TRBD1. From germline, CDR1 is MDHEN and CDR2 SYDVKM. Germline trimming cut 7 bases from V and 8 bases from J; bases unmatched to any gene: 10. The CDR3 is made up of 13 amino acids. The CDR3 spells CASKLHLGGGYTF. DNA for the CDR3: TGTGCCAGCAAACTCCACTTAGGGGGCGGCTACACCTTC.

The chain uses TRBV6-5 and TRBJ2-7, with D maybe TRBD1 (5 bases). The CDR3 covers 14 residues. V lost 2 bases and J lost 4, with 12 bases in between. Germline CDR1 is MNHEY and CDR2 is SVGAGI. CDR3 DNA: TGTGCCAGCAGTTACCGTAGACCAGGGTACGAGCAGTACTTC. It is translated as CASSYRRPGYEQYF.

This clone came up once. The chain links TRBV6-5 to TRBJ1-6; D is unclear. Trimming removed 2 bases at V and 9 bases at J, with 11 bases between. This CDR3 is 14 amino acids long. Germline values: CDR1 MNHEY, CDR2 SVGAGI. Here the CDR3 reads CASSYGQEGSPLHF. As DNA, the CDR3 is TGTGCCAGCAGTTACGGGCAGGAGGGTTCACCCCTCCACTTT.

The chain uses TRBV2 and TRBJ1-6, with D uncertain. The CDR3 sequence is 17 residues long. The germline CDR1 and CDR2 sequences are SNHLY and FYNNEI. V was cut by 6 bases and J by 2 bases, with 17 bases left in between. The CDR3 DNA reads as TGTGCCAGCAGAAATCATCGGACGAGGCCCTATAATTCACCCCTCCACTTT. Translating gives CASRNHRTRPYNSPLHF. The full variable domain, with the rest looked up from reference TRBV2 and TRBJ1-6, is EPEVTQTPSHQVTQMGQEVILRCVPISNHLYFYWYRQILGQKVEFLVSFYNNEISEKSEIFDDQFSVERPDGSNFTLKIRSTKLEDSAMYFCASRNHRTRPYNSPLHFGNGTRLTVT.